This TCR beta chain derives from a study of T cells after yellow fever vaccination. This clonotype is categorized as medium-sized (0.01 to 0.1%). This CDR3 is built from 21 residues. Germline loops: CDR1 MDHEN, CDR2 SYDVKM. Trimming at V came to 3 bases and at J to 0 bases, leaving 20 bases not matched to a gene. A single record per CDR3 protein comes from TCRdb applying MiXCR to the 5' RACE reads. The sample carries approximately 12,000 distinct CDR3 sequences, around 5.8% recorded once. V gene TRBV28 combines with J gene TRBJ2-3; 8 positions agree with TRBD2. The material was PBMCs, either bulk or a sorted T-cell subset (CD4+, CD8+, memory, or dextramer-sorted; not recorded which), obtained on the day of the yellow fever booster vaccination. The TCR sequence derives from a young man who received the YFV17D yellow fever vaccine. In nucleotides, the CDR3 is TGTGCCAGCAGTTTCCCACTACACAATCCCGTTAGCGGGGCTAGCACAGATACGCAGTATTTT. It translates to CASSFPLHNPVSGASTDTQYF.